This record looks at one T cell receptor beta chain sequence and its context. Its binding antigen is unknown. Base qualities are not provided; no much larger clone lies one nucleotide away. Separate from the roughly 700-subject first cohort, the validation cohort of some 130 subjects was the group to which the donors belonged. The CDR3 runs 16 amino acids, cysteine and phenylalanine included. Here the CDR3 DNA is all that survives: 48 bases in frame from base 1. Per the germline V gene, KGHSH is the CDR1 and LQKENI is the CDR2. At the junction V is shortened by 5 bases and J by 1 base; bases outside the gene matches: 9. The library was built by means of the immunoSEQ multiplex PCR assay. The source study handled its data this way. To diagnose cytomegalovirus status from the catalog of TCR beta chain sequences, a statistical classification framework was built. TCRdb limited this immuneACCESS table to in-frame rearrangements with V and J called. A share of clones is missing; checked studies link under half to unresolved V genes, and the rest is unexplained. For V, J and clone size, that table is used; D and trimming come from the DNA. Here the sample has about 400,000 clones; roughly 90% occur a single time. Roughly 0.83% of the sample is taken by the ten largest.

The data are from a study of cytomegalovirus exposure and HLA in healthy donors (TCRdb year 2017). Regarding the complete study: According to a later analysis, one platform produced both the roughly 130 validation repertoires and the approximately 660 repertoires of the first cohort. The study aimed to test whether cataloging public T cell receptors could reveal signatures of past pathogen exposure. In addition to the first cohort of 666 subjects, a separate validation cohort of approximately 110 different subjects was used. High-throughput TCR immunosequencing, statistical association of individual TCRs with disease status, and machine learning were combined to predict cytomegalovirus infection status.

Paper-wide results and their limitations: A later analysis lacked HLA typing for the validation cohort, so it scored co-occurrence in that cohort across all 130 or so repertoires. A few of the identified cytomegalovirus-associated TCR beta chains were confirmed in vitro to be specific for cytomegalovirus antigens. Most TCR sequences were observed very rarely across donors, whereas some public TCRs were present in many individuals. The classifier was reported to diagnose cytomegalovirus status with high specificity and sensitivity in both the original and validation cohorts. The authors suggested that the approach could potentially be generalized to other disease states and immunological phenotypes. A total of 164 TCR beta chains were listed by the study as associated with cytomegalovirus. A later analysis found that TCRs clustered in the first cohort also tended to co-occur in the 100 to 150 validation repertoires, with 94% of cluster scores above 0.

Rearrangement joined TRBV18 to TRBJ1-1, with 8 bases aligning to TRBD1. The receptor was isolated from a young woman in good health and CMV-seronegative. Sequenced sample: PBMCs. CDR3 protein: CASSTDRGKGNTEAFF. The nucleotide sequence reads as follows: TGTGCCAGCTCAACAGACAGGGGAAAAGGGAACACTGAAGCTTTCTTT.